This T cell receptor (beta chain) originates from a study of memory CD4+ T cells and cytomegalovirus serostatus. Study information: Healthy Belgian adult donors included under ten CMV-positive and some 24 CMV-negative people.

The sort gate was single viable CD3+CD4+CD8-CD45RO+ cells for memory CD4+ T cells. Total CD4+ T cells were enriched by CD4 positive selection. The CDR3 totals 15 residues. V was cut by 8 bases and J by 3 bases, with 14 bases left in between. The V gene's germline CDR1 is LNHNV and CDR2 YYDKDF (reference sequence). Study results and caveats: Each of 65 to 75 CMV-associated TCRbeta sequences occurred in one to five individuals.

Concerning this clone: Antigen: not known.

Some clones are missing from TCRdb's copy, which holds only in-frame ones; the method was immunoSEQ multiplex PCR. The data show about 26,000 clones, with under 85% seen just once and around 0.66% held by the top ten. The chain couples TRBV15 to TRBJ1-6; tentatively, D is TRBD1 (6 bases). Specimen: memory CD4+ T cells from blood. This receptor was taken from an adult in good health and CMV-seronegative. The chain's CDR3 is CATGVETGYNSPLHF. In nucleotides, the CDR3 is TGTGCCACCGGCGTTGAGACAGGCTATAATTCACCCCTCCACTTT.